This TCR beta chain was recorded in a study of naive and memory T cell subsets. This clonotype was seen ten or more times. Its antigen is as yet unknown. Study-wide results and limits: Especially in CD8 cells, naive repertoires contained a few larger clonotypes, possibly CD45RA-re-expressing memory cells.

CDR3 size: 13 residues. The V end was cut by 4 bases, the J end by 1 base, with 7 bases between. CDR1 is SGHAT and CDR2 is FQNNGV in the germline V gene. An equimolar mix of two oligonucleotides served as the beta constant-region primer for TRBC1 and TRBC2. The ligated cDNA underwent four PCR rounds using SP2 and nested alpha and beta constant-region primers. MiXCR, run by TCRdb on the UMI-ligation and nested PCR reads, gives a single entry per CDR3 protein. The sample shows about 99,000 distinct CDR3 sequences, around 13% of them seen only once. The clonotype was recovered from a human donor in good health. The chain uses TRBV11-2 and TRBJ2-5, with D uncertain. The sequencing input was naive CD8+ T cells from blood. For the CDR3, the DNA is TGTGCCAGCAGCTCCTGGACCCAAGAGACCCAGTACTTC. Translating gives CASSSWTQETQYF.